Included here is one T cell receptor (beta chain) sequence, with context. Data came from immunoSEQ multiplex PCR; TCRdb stores just in-frame clones and leaves some out. This sample has approximately 280,000 clones; approximately 90% occur once, and the top ten carry about 5%. Germline CDR1 and CDR2: SGHTA and FQGNSA. V was clipped by 3 bases and J by 2 bases; unmatched bases: 4. The CDR3 is made up of 15 amino acids. The data stem from a study of blood T cell repertoires in COVID-19. This sequence joins TRBV7-2 and TRBJ2-7; 10 nucleotides match TRBD1. Material for sequencing was peripheral blood. The clonotype originates from a man in his forties with acute or convalescent COVID-19. The CDR3 DNA follows: TGTGCCAGCAGCTTCCGACAGGGGGCTACCTACGAGCAGTACTTC. Encoded protein: CASSFRQGATYEQYF.